Shown below are 3 T cell receptor beta chains from a single sample sequenced in a study of T cells in Graves' hyperthyroidism and ophthalmopathy. Amplified TCR beta CDR3 regions came from RNA transcripts. Carried out on the TCR CDR3, a first-round RT-PCR used the HTBI primer set. TCRdb ran MiXCR on the multiplex PCR reads and lists one entry per CDR3 protein. Of a few hundred thousand distinct CDR3 sequences in the sample, approximately 14% were seen once. Material: blood. These receptors originate from a woman aged 55-70 years with Graves' ophthalmopathy.

The rearrangement joins TRBV7-9 to TRBJ2-7; no clear D. This CDR3 has 14 amino acids. The V gene lost 5 bases and the J gene lost 2 bases, with 13 bases spanning the gap. Germline V gene lookup returns CDR1 SEHNR and CDR2 FQNEAQ (reference sequence). The CDR3, as DNA: TGTGCCAGCAGCCGTATGGGAAACACCTACGAGCAGTACTTC. Its protein is CASSRMGNTYEQYF.

This clonotype came up a few times. V and J are TRBV6-1 and TRBJ2-1, with 8 positions matching TRBD1. The CDR3 is 16 residues long. Germline CDR1 MNHNS, CDR2 SASEGT. V lost 1 base, J lost 11 bases, and 13 bases stayed unmatched. CDR3: CASSEEGQVVPGKQFF. CDR3 DNA: TGTGCCAGCAGTGAAGAGGGACAGGTGGTCCCGGGGAAGCAGTTCTTC.

This chain connects TRBV14 to TRBJ2-3; 7 nucleotides line up with TRBD2. Trimming at V came to 1 base and at J to 4 bases, leaving 8 bases not matched to a gene. The CDR3 has 16 amino acids. Germline loops: CDR1 SGHDN, CDR2 FVKESK. CDR3 DNA: TGTGCCAGCAGCCAAGTGGCGGGAGCGGTTGCAGATACGCAGTATTTT. It encodes CASSQVAGAVADTQYF.